Listed below are T cell receptor beta chains from one sample, sequenced in a study of blood T cell repertoires in COVID-19. Sequencing used immunoSEQ multiplex PCR; TCRdb keeps in-frame clones, though not all of them. The table lists about 88,000 clones, approximately 87% of them singletons, with roughly 15% in the top ten. Sequencing was carried out using peripheral blood. Receptors were obtained from a woman in her seventies with acute or convalescent COVID-19. Both conserved end residues are part of each CDR3. D genes are given only for firm matches. Size tells how often a clone was seen (once, few, many) or the class of an expanded clone, and some rows leave it out.

size	D	V	J	CDR3	DNA
once	NA	TRBV15	TRBJ2-5	CATSRIRGETQYF	TGTGCCACCAGCAGAATCAGGGGAGAGACCCAGTACTTC
NA	TRBD1	TRBV3-1/TRBV3-2	TRBJ1-5	CASNAGTGNQPQHF	TGTGCCAGCAATGCTGGGACAGGCAATCAGCCCCAGCATTTT
NA	NA	TRBV6-5	TRBJ2-6	CATTGSTSGANVLTF	TGTGCCACCACGGGTTCTACCTCTGGGGCCAACGTCCTGACTTTC
NA	TRBD1	TRBV4-3	TRBJ1-1	CASRLTGGGEAFF	TGCGCCAGCAGACTGACAGGGGGCGGGGAAGCTTTCTTT
NA	TRBD1	TRBV18	TRBJ1-2	CASSRRDRGYGYTF	TGTGCCAGCTCACGCCGGGACAGGGGCTATGGCTACACCTTC
few	NA	TRBV6-5	TRBJ1-1	CASSYSGRVATEAFF	TGTGCCAGCAGTTACTCGGGCAGGGTGGCCACTGAAGCTTTCTTT
NA	TRBD1	TRBV19	TRBJ2-1	CASSRTGTGDYEQFF	TGTGCCAGTAGTAGAACCGGGACAGGGGATTATGAGCAGTTCTTC
once	NA	TRBV19	TRBJ2-3	CASIFGVSGECMLDTQYF	TGTGCCAGTATTTTCGGTGTTTCGGGGGAATGTATGTTAGATACGCAGTATTTT
NA	TRBD1	TRBV9	TRBJ1-3	CASSARDRQSSGNTIYF	TGTGCCAGCAGCGCCCGGGACAGACAGAGCTCTGGAAACACCATATATTTT
NA	NA	TRBV27	TRBJ1-2	CASSLATGWGYTF	TGTGCCAGCAGTTTAGCGACAGGTTGGGGCTACACCTTC
NA	NA	TRBV12-3/TRBV12-4	TRBJ2-3	CARDGGADTQYF	TGTGCCAGGGACGGCGGGGCAGATACGCAGTATTTT
NA	NA	TRBV7-6	TRBJ1-6	CASSLSGPYNSPLHF	TGTGCCAGCAGCCTCTCAGGCCCCTATAATTCACCCCTCCACTTT
NA	NA	TRBV2	TRBJ1-5	CASRGLDLWYQPQHF	TGTGCCAGCAGGGGGCTGGATCTTTGGTATCAGCCCCAGCATTTT
NA	NA	TRBV30	TRBJ2-5	CAWSVTSGLGTQYF	TGTGCCTGGAGTGTGACCAGCGGTCTGGGGACCCAGTACTTC
NA	NA	TRBV5-1	TRBJ1-4	CASSLEPDREKLFF	TGCGCCAGCAGCTTGGAGCCTGATCGAGAAAAACTGTTTTTT
once	NA	TRBV24-1	TRBJ2-3	CATISHRGRGGTDTQYF	TGTGCCACCATATCCCACCGGGGGAGAGGGGGCACAGATACGCAGTATTTT
NA	NA	TRBV6-1	TRBJ1-5	CASSELTGSRQPQHF	TGTGCCAGCAGTGAACTTACAGGGTCTCGGCAGCCCCAGCATTTT
NA	NA	TRBV14	TRBJ1-2	CASSQEGVGYTF	TGTGCCAGCAGCCAAGAAGGGGTCGGCTACACCTTC
once	TRBD2	TRBV11-3	TRBJ2-1	CASSVTGGPNNEQFF	TGTGCCAGCAGCGTTACGGGGGGGCCCAACAATGAGCAGTTCTTC
NA	TRBD1	TRBV7-2	TRBJ1-5	CASSQGGGQPQHF	TGTGCCAGCAGTCAGGGGGGAGGTCAGCCCCAGCATTTT
NA	TRBD2	TRBV28	TRBJ2-5	CASSLGWGGQETQYF	TGTGCCAGCAGTTTAGGGTGGGGGGGCCAAGAGACCCAGTACTTC
NA	NA	TRBV7-9	TRBJ1-2	CASSLFRRSQSGGYTF	TGTGCCAGCAGCTTATTTCGCAGGAGCCAGTCGGGGGGCTACACCTTC
few	TRBD2	TRBV19	TRBJ2-3	CASSIGGSTDTQYF	TGTGCCAGTAGTATCGGGGGGAGCACAGATACGCAGTATTTT
NA	TRBD1	TRBV15	TRBJ2-1	CATSRVPYSGTGRYNEQFF	TGTGCCACCAGCAGAGTCCCATATTCCGGGACAGGCCGATACAATGAGCAGTTCTTC
NA	TRBD2	TRBV24-1	TRBJ2-1	CATSDSGLAAYNEQFF	TGTGCCACCAGTGATTCGGGACTAGCGGCCTACAATGAGCAGTTCTTC
once	NA	TRBV6-5	TRBJ1-1	CASSPRGGSYTEAFF	TGTGCCAGCAGCCCCCGGGGAGGGTCGTACACTGAAGCTTTCTTT
NA	NA	TRBV10-3	TRBJ1-3	CAISGLGISRGNTIYF	TGTGCCATCAGTGGACTTGGAATTAGTCGTGGAAACACCATATATTTT
many	NA	TRBV5-1	TRBJ1-1	CASSLDGQRNTEAFF	TGCGCCAGCAGCTTGGATGGACAGAGGAACACTGAAGCTTTCTTT
once	NA	TRBV11-3	TRBJ2-2	CASSRVRDNYNTGELFF	TGTGCCAGCAGCAGAGTCCGGGACAACTATAACACCGGGGAGCTGTTTTTT
NA	TRBD1	TRBV28	TRBJ2-1	CASAREMGQGAHEQFF	TGTGCCAGCGCACGCGAAATGGGACAGGGGGCCCATGAGCAGTTCTTC
NA	TRBD1	TRBV5-1	TRBJ2-5	CASSPRQGETQYF	TGCGCCAGCAGCCCGAGACAGGGAGAGACCCAGTACTTC
NA	TRBD1	TRBV27	TRBJ1-6	CASTLTDRPGVSPLHF	TGTGCCAGCACTCTAACGGACAGGCCTGGGGTTTCACCCCTCCACTTT
NA	TRBD2	TRBV7-6	TRBJ2-5	CASSSPGGGTTETQYF	TGTGCCAGCAGCTCCCCGGGAGGGGGGACGACAGAGACCCAGTACTTC
NA	NA	TRBV7-9	TRBJ1-1	CASSFLGGQGPNTEAFF	TGTGCCAGCAGCTTCCTTGGAGGGCAGGGCCCAAACACTGAAGCTTTCTTT
NA	TRBD1	TRBV27	TRBJ1-6	CASSFGQGYTYTNSPLHF	TGTGCCAGCAGTTTTGGACAGGGTTACACCTATACTAATTCACCCCTCCACTTT
NA	NA	TRBV7-2	TRBJ2-3	CASRTHDYPSTDTQYF	TGTGCCAGCAGAACACATGACTACCCTAGCACAGATACGCAGTATTTT
NA	TRBD2	TRBV7-8	TRBJ2-3	CASSSQLAGDADTQYF	TGTGCCAGCAGCTCCCAACTAGCGGGAGATGCAGATACGCAGTATTTT
NA	TRBD2	TRBV7-9	TRBJ2-3	CASSGAAGGPDTQYF	TGTGCCAGCAGCGGCGCAGCGGGAGGGCCAGATACGCAGTATTTT
NA	NA	TRBV7-2	TRBJ1-6	CASSLVSGTNPSLHF	TGTGCCAGCAGCTTAGTCTCAGGGACAAATCCGTCCCTCCACTTT
NA	NA	TRBV29-1	TRBJ2-1	CSVETPRPGTSYTPYNEQFF	TGCAGCGTTGAAACCCCTCGACCGGGGACATCCTATACCCCCTACAATGAGCAGTTCTTC
NA	NA	TRBV5-1	TRBJ1-1	CASSLGPNTEAFF	TGCGCCAGCAGCTTGGGGCCTAACACTGAAGCTTTCTTT
NA	TRBD2	TRBV5-6	TRBJ2-1	CASSFFGLAGEAEQFF	TGTGCCAGCAGCTTTTTTGGACTAGCGGGAGAGGCTGAGCAGTTCTTC
NA	TRBD2	TRBV6-5	TRBJ2-1	CASRESGLAGGEFF	TGTGCCAGCAGGGAGTCGGGACTAGCGGGAGGAGAGTTCTTC
few	NA	TRBV11-2	TRBJ2-5	CASSLGPGLYF	TGTGCCAGCAGCCTAGGGCCGGGGTTGTACTTC
NA	TRBD1	TRBV3-1/TRBV3-2	TRBJ1-1	CASNIQGANTEAFF	TGTGCCAGCAATATACAGGGGGCAAACACTGAAGCTTTCTTT
NA	NA	TRBV11-1	TRBJ2-5	CASSLRGAGGETQYF	TGTGCCAGCAGCTTAAGGGGGGCAGGGGGAGAGACCCAGTACTTC
NA	TRBD2	TRBV24-1	TRBJ2-5	CATSDPRLAGGETQYF	TGTGCCACCAGTGACCCAAGACTAGCGGGGGGGGAGACCCAGTACTTC
NA	TRBD2	TRBV3-1/TRBV3-2	TRBJ2-4	CASSRGLAGSLAKNIQYF	TGTGCCAGCAGCCGGGGACTAGCGGGATCACTAGCCAAAAACATTCAGTACTTC
NA	NA	TRBV7-9	TRBJ1-4	CASSSPSVFNEKLFF	TGTGCCAGCAGCTCCCCGAGTGTTTTTAATGAAAAACTGTTTTTT
NA	TRBD1	TRBV6-5	TRBJ1-1	CASSYGDRVDTEAFF	TGTGCCAGCAGTTACGGAGACAGGGTGGACACTGAAGCTTTCTTT
NA	NA	TRBV30	TRBJ1-1	CAWTAGRDTEAFF	TGTGCCTGGACGGCAGGGAGGGACACTGAAGCTTTCTTT
NA	TRBD2	TRBV29-1	TRBJ2-1	CSVASGGAHNEQFF	TGCAGCGTTGCTAGCGGGGGGGCCCACAATGAGCAGTTCTTC